Shown below are 23 T cell receptor beta chains from a single sample sequenced in a study of vaccination effects on CD4 cells after COVID-19. Their recognized antigens are unknown. Data came from immunoSEQ multiplex PCR; TCRdb stores just in-frame clones and leaves some out. The repertoire holds some 34,000 clones, almost 85% seen once, with about 1.6% in the top ten. The ViraFEST assay expanded antigen-specific CD4+ T cells with viral peptide pools before sequencing. Investigators separated out CD4+ T cells once 9 to 11 days of culture had passed. BNT162b2 vaccine or mRNA-1273 vaccine was given to participants in two doses. The starting material was CD4+ T cells from PBMCs cultured with HCoV-NL63 spike peptides, obtained after COVID-19 vaccination. The source is a human donor who received a COVID-19 vaccine. Some clones in this sample may be carry-over from other donors' samples.

The genes are TRBV27 and TRBJ2-2; D is perhaps TRBD1 or TRBD2 (6 bases each). Germline CDR1 reads MNHEY; CDR2 reads SMNVEV (reference sequence). V lost 0 bases and J lost 1, with 12 bases in between. The CDR3 has 17 residues. This CDR3 is CASSLSPGAVNTGELFF. CDR3 DNA: TGTGCCAGCAGTTTATCCCCGGGGGCCGTGAACACCGGGGAGCTGTTTTTT.

This chain connects TRBV7-2 to TRBJ1-1; 7 bases fit TRBD1. The CDR3 sequence is 13 residues long. Germline V gene sequence: CDR1 SGHTA, CDR2 FQGNSA. Losses at the gene ends were 4 bases for V and 3 bases for J; bases not matched to a gene: 2. The CDR3 sequence is CASSSQGYTEAFF. As DNA, the CDR3 is TGTGCCAGCAGCTCACAGGGGTACACTGAAGCTTTCTTT.

This clone appeared a single time. The chain uses TRBV5-1 and TRBJ2-2; 7 bases fit TRBD2. V was clipped by 4 bases and J by 6 bases; unmatched bases: 9. The CDR3 has 15 residues. Germline V CDR1 and CDR2: SGHRS, YFSETQ. The CDR3 spells CASSQGLVFAGELFF. As DNA, the CDR3 is TGCGCCAGCAGCCAAGGACTAGTTTTCGCCGGGGAGCTGTTTTTT.

The CDR3 DNA reads TGTGCCAGCAGCGACCGGGACGGCGGAGCCGGGGAGCTGTTTTTT. Amino acid sequence: CASSDRDGGAGELFF. The chain carries TRBV7-9 and TRBJ2-2; D may be TRBD1 or TRBD2 (5 bases each). CDR1 SEHNR and CDR2 FQNEAQ come from the germline V gene (reference sequence). Trimming removed 5 bases from V and 6 bases from J, with 16 bases in between. The CDR3 totals 15 residues.

The chain couples TRBV3-1 (or the pseudogene TRBV3-2) to TRBJ2-4; TRBD1 is a possible D gene (5 bases). V lost 4 bases, J lost 9 bases, and 16 bases lay in between. The germline gives CDR1 LGHDT, CDR2 YNNKEL (reference sequence). CDR3 size: 14 residues. CDR3 sequence (DNA): TGTGCCAGCAGCCTTATCCGGTCCCAGGGCATTCAGTACTTC. It is translated as CASSLIRSQGIQYF.

This chain uses TRBV11-2 with TRBJ2-7; TRBD1 matches 7 bases. With 5 bases clipped from V and 10 bases from J, the junction kept 11 bases outside the gene matches. In germline, CDR1 is SGHAT, CDR2 FQNNGV. The CDR3 is made up of 13 amino acids. The CDR3 DNA is TGTGCCAGCAGCACGGGACAGTTTCCGGGCCAGTACGTC. It is translated as CASSTGQFPGQYV.

This clone was found a few times. This chain connects TRBV7-2 to TRBJ2-7; 11 nucleotides agree with TRBD1. Germline trimming cut 1 base from V and 2 bases from J; bases unmatched to any gene: 4. The CDR3 loop spans 16 amino acids. The germline CDR1 and CDR2 sequences are SGHTA and FQGNSA. CDR3: CASSLDGTGGTYEQYV. The CDR3, as DNA: TGTGCCAGCAGCTTAGACGGGACAGGGGGGACCTACGAGCAGTACGTC.

The chain links TRBV9 to TRBJ2-2; TRBD1 or TRBD2 may be the D gene (5 bases each). V lost 3 bases to trimming and J lost 3 bases, with 9 bases between them. The CDR3 is 14 residues long. CDR1 is SGDLS and CDR2 is YYNGEE in the germline V gene. CDR3 nucleotides: TGTGCCAGCAGCGCCCGGGGCTACACCGGGGAGCTGTTTTTT. It is translated as CASSARGYTGELFF.

The chain has TRBV6-5 and TRBJ1-4; TRBD1 is a possible D gene (5 bases). Germline CDR1 is MNHEY and CDR2 is SVGAGI. V was cut by 6 bases and J by 8 bases, with 16 bases left in between. The CDR3 loop spans 14 amino acids. The CDR3 sequence: CASRRMEGREKLFF. CDR3 nucleotide sequence: TGTGCCAGCAGGCGGATGGAGGGGAGGGAAAAACTGTTTTTT.

This clone is a singleton in its sample. The chain couples TRBV11-3 to TRBJ2-3; 10 bases match TRBD1. Trimming removed 6 bases from V and 0 bases from J; junction bases left unmatched: 6. The germline CDR1 and CDR2 sequences are SGHNT and YENEEA. This CDR3 spans 16 amino acids. The CDR3 DNA is TGTGCCAGCAGTGACGACAGGGGGCTGAGCACAGATACGCAGTATTTT. It codes for CASSDDRGLSTDTQYF.

This clone appeared once. The CDR3 sequence is CASSTWTSGGGRTGELFF. In DNA form, the CDR3 reads TGTGCCAGCAGCACGTGGACTAGCGGGGGTGGGAGGACCGGGGAGCTGTTTTTT. The rearrangement uses TRBV9 and TRBJ2-2; 13 bases map to TRBD2. The CDR3 totals 18 residues. Germline CDR1 is SGDLS and CDR2 is YYNGEE. V lost 4 bases, J lost 5 bases, and 11 bases stayed unmatched. Complete variable domain (other parts from reference TRBV9 and TRBJ2-2): DSGVTQTPKHLITATGQRVTLRCSPRSGDLSVYWYQQSLDQGLQFLIQYYNGEERAKGNILERFSAQQFPDLHSELNLSSLELGDSALYFCASSTWTSGGGRTGELFFGEGSRLTVL.

The rearrangement joins TRBV13 to TRBJ1-2, with unresolved D. Trimming pared 0 bases from V and 5 bases from J, leaving 16 bases between. The germline V gene encodes CDR1 PRHDT and CDR2 FYEKMQ (reference sequence). The CDR3 consists of 16 residues. CDR3 protein: CASSLGLRDGIYGYTF. CDR3 bases: TGTGCCAGCAGCTTAGGCCTAAGAGATGGGATTTATGGCTACACCTTC.

The chain carries TRBV5-8 and TRBJ1-1; TRBD1 might be the D (5 bases). V lost 7 bases, J lost 1 base, and 26 bases lay in between. CDR1 is SGHTS, CDR2 YDEGEE, per germline. The length of the CDR3 is 18 residues. CDR3 residues: CASPNSAPLEGWNTEAFF. CDR3 bases: TGTGCCAGCCCCAATTCGGCCCCCCTGGAGGGGTGGAACACTGAAGCTTTCTTT.

The chain links TRBV9 to TRBJ2-5; 10 nucleotides line up with TRBD2. Trimming cost V 3 bases and J 5 bases; bases outside gene matches: 7. The CDR3 loop spans 15 amino acids. CDR1 is SGDLS and CDR2 is YYNGEE in the germline V gene. CDR3 DNA: TGTGCCAGCAGCGCAATACTAGCGGGGCAGGAGACCCAGTACTTC. Protein: CASSAILAGQETQYF.

This sequence joins TRBV19 and TRBJ1-1; D remains ambiguous. CDR1 LNHDA and CDR2 SQIVND come from the germline V gene (reference sequence). The CDR3 extends over 13 amino acids. V gave up 4 bases and J gave up 10 bases, with 16 bases separating them. The DNA for the CDR3 is TGTGCCAGTAGTAGTTTATCGGTTTCTGGAGCTTTCTTT. This codes for CASSSLSVSGAFF.

This clone was seen only a few times. The V call is TRBV10-1, the J call TRBJ2-3; 10 nucleotides agree with TRBD1. The CDR3 is 17 amino acids. V was clipped by 2 bases and J by 4 bases; unmatched bases: 9. CDR1 WNHNN and CDR2 SYGVQD come from the germline V gene (reference sequence). CDR3 loop: CASSERAGQGVPDTQYF. CDR3 DNA sequence: TGCGCCAGCAGTGAGCGGGCTGGACAGGGGGTACCAGATACGCAGTATTTT.

This clone came up a few times. The chain couples TRBV24-1 to TRBJ1-2; 8 bases agree with TRBD1. CDR1 is KGHDR and CDR2 is SFDVKD in the germline V gene. This CDR3 region has 14 residues. V trimming: 1 base; J trimming: 6 bases; junction bases outside the gene matches: 3. The chain's CDR3 is CATSDFRTGHGYTF. DNA of the CDR3: TGTGCCACCAGTGATTTTCGGACAGGGCATGGCTACACCTTC.

This chain links TRBV7-2 with TRBJ1-1; D gene ambiguous. Per the germline V gene, CDR1 is SGHTA and CDR2 is FQGNSA. This CDR3 has 14 residues. Trimming took off 5 bases at V and 1 base at J, with 11 bases between the two ends. The CDR3 region has the DNA TGTGCCAGCAGCCTGCGGTGGGGGAACACTGAAGCTTTCTTT. Amino acid sequence: CASSLRWGNTEAFF.

The rearrangement uses TRBV5-4 and TRBJ2-1; D perhaps matches TRBD1 (5 bases). Trimming cost V 3 bases and J 2 bases, with 12 bases left between them. The CDR3 is 15 amino acids. CDR1 is SGHNT, CDR2 YYREEE, per germline (reference sequence). The CDR3: CASSSRTDTYNEQFF. The DNA for the CDR3 is TGTGCCAGCAGCTCTAGGACGGACACCTACAATGAGCAGTTCTTC.

CDR3 protein: CASTWRVGFYEQYV. CDR3 coding DNA: TGTGCCAGCACATGGAGGGTTGGATTCTACGAGCAGTACGTC. The rearrangement joins TRBV6-5 to TRBJ2-7; tentatively, D is TRBD2 (6 bases). The CDR3 spans 14 residues. Trimming stripped 7 bases from V and 3 bases from J, with 16 bases between. Germline CDR1 is MNHEY and CDR2 is SVGAGI.

The chain couples TRBV3-1 (or the pseudogene TRBV3-2) to TRBJ1-1, with D unresolved. V was clipped by 3 bases and J by 5 bases, with 13 bases between them. CDR1 and CDR2 from the germline V gene are LGHDT and YNNKEL (reference sequence). The CDR3 contains 14 residues. CDR3 residues: CASSHRSPKTEAFF. In DNA form, the CDR3 reads TGTGCCAGCAGCCATAGAAGCCCGAAAACTGAAGCTTTCTTT.

The chain combines TRBV7-2 with TRBJ2-5; possibly TRBD1 for D (6 bases). This CDR3 spans 14 amino acids. V was clipped by 0 bases and J by 4 bases, with 9 bases between them. The germline V gene encodes CDR1 SGHTA and CDR2 FQGNSA. The CDR3 here is CASSLAGRGETQYF. DNA for the CDR3: TGTGCCAGCAGCTTAGCGGGCAGGGGAGAGACCCAGTACTTC. Full variable domain (rest looked up from reference TRBV7-2 and TRBJ2-5): GAGVSQSPSNKVTEKGKDVELRCDPISGHTALYWYRQSLGQGLEFLIYFQGNSAPDKSGLPSDRFSAERTGGSVSTLTIQRTQQEDSAVYLCASSLAGRGETQYFGPGTRLLVL.

This sequence joins TRBV24-1 and TRBJ2-5; no firm D call. The CDR3 is 14 amino acids. The V and J ends lost 3 bases and 3 bases respectively, with 10 bases between them. Per the germline V gene, CDR1 is KGHDR and CDR2 is SFDVKD. The CDR3 bases are TGTGCCACCAGTGATCGCCGCGGTAAAGAGACCCAGTACTTC. Residues: CATSDRRGKETQYF.